This T cell receptor beta chain was retrieved from a study of cytomegalovirus exposure and HLA in healthy donors. Broader study findings: Researchers catalogued about 150 TCR beta chains as cytomegalovirus-associated. Roughly uniform sequencing depth across donors was assumed, possibly incorrectly. An ancestry cluster, one associated with Asian ancestry, reportedly showed fewer N-insertions than the 666-donor mean in a later analysis.

V was pared by 5 bases and J by 5 bases, with 8 bases of the junction left unmatched. The V gene's germline CDR1 is SSHAT and CDR2 FNYEAQ (reference sequence). The CDR3 extends over 17 amino acids. This clone was detected a few times. Its antigen is as yet unknown. The study ran its PCR with 60 Vbeta and 13 Jbeta primers. Generated by immunoSEQ multiplex PCR, the TCRdb table keeps only in-frame clones and is missing some. Of approximately 160,000 clones listed, roughly 87% were seen once; the top ten hold 4.5% to 6%. The receptor was derived from a man aged 30 to 45 in good health and CMV-seropositive. The sequencing input was PBMCs. The chain combines TRBV7-7 with TRBJ2-1; 14 bases are a match to TRBD2. The CDR3 loop reads CASSPGLAGVLNNEQFF. The DNA of the CDR3 is TGTGCCAGCAGCCCGGGACTAGCGGGGGTACTAAACAATGAGCAGTTCTTC.